This T cell receptor beta chain came from a study of T cell responses to AZD1222 COVID-19 vaccine. Looked up from germline, CDR1 is SGHRS and CDR2 is YFSETQ. V lost 7 bases and J 4 bases, leaving 21 bases between the germline ends. This CDR3 has 15 amino acids. Sequenced by immunoSEQ multiplex PCR; TCRdb stores in-frame clones only, minus some. The sample carries roughly 150,000 clones, approximately 92% recorded once. The chain uses TRBV5-1 and TRBJ2-7; a possible D gene is TRBD1 (6 bases). The sample here was peripheral blood, taken on day 0 of AZD1222 vaccination. The origin of this receptor is an adult in good health. CDR3 loop: CASSSGVRGGYEQYF. In DNA form, the CDR3 reads TGCGCCAGCTCCTCGGGCGTCAGGGGTGGTTACGAGCAGTACTTC.